This TCR beta chain was recovered during a study of blood T cell repertoires in COVID-19. The table lists this clone with a count of one. Method: immunoSEQ multiplex PCR; TCRdb's copy keeps in-frame clones and lacks some. The sample lists 150,000 to 250,000 clones, 94% occurring once. Seattle cases were enrolled at active infection and followed longitudinally. V was cut by 5 bases and J by 4 bases, with 12 bases left in between. The CDR3 has 13 amino acids. The TCR comes from a man aged 25 to 40 with COVID-19, enrolled during active disease. The chain carries TRBV12-3 or TRBV12-4 and TRBJ2-7; D gene unclear. Sample: peripheral blood. The CDR3 nucleotides are TGTGCCAGCAGTCTGAACACAGATTACGAGCAGTACTTC. Protein: CASSLNTDYEQYF.